The 6 T cell receptor beta chains given below trace back to one sample, sequenced in a study of CD8+CD57+ T cells in acquired aplastic anemia. Template material for TCR beta VDJ and CDR3 profiling consisted of genomic DNA. TCRdb analysed the reads with MiXCR anew, one entry per CDR3 protein. The sample contains hundreds of thousands of distinct CDR3 sequences, less than 35% of which appear only once. It was patients with CD8+CD57+ cell expansion by flow cytometry who were chosen for sequencing. Sequencing used sorted CD4+, CD8+, or CD8+CD57+ T cells (not recorded which) from PBMCs. Every receptor here comes from a human donor with aplastic anemia.

This clonotype was counted between two and nine times. The V call is TRBV20-1, the J call TRBJ1-1; D might be TRBD1 (6 bases). The CDR3 length is 14 residues. Germline loops: CDR1 DFQATT, CDR2 SNEGSKA (reference sequence). V shed 1 base and J shed 3 bases, with 12 bases lying between them. CDR3 sequence reads: CSARAGAPYTEAFF. For the CDR3, the DNA is TGCAGTGCTAGAGCGGGGGCACCATACACTGAAGCTTTCTTT.

As concerns this clonotype: It may be a read error: a sequence one base away is much more abundant. This chain connects TRBV20-1 to TRBJ2-7; no definite D call. The CDR3 spans 13 residues. The germline CDR1 and CDR2 sequences are DFQATT and SNEGSKA (reference sequence). CDR3 DNA: TGCAGTGCAGTACATTTCCCCTCCTACGAGCAGCACTTC. Translation: CSAVHFPSYEQHF.

This chain joins TRBV4-3 and TRBJ2-5; D may be TRBD1 or TRBD2 (6 bases each). Trimming left V 0 bases short and J 2 bases short, with 10 bases between. This CDR3 has 15 amino acids. From germline, CDR1 is LGHNA and CDR2 YSLEER. CDR3: CASSQDRGPQETQYF. The CDR3 DNA reads TGCGCCAGCAGCCAAGATCGGGGGCCTCAAGAGACCCAGTACTTC.

In this sample, this clonotype turned up a few times. This chain links TRBV14 with TRBJ2-2; 12 bases match TRBD1. Unmatched junction bases numbered 6, after V lost 5 bases and J lost 5 bases. CDR3 length: 16 residues. Per germline, CDR1 SGHDN and CDR2 FVKESK. Here the CDR3 reads CASSKGTGGRTGELFF. CDR3 nucleotide sequence: TGTGCCAGCAGCAAAGGGACAGGGGGCAGGACCGGGGAGCTGTTTTTT.

This clonotype was observed many times. This sequence joins TRBV2 and TRBJ2-3; weak D call: TRBD2 (5 bases). The CDR3 totals 14 residues. Looked up from germline, CDR1 is SNHLY and CDR2 is FYNNEI. V gave up 9 bases and J gave up 0 bases, with 13 bases separating them. The CDR3 bases are TGTGCCAGAGGTGGGGAGACCAGCACAGATACGCAGTATTTT. The encoded protein is CARGGETSTDTQYF.

This clonotype appeared many times. The chain couples TRBV12-3 or TRBV12-4 to TRBJ1-2; tentatively, D is TRBD1 (5 bases). There are 14 residues in the CDR3. Trimming left V 4 bases short and J 1 base short, with 10 bases between. CDR3 residues: CASSSGGVNYGYTF. The CDR3 nucleotides are TGTGCCAGCAGTTCCGGGGGAGTTAACTATGGCTACACCTTC.